Sequencing of this T cell receptor beta chain was carried out in a study of blood T cell repertoires in COVID-19. Across the study: From the United States, Italy and Spain came samples of acute and convalescent COVID-19. PBMCs, B-cell-depleted T cells, or T cells were the source of the cDNA or gDNA that made up the material.

Under the authors' procedure: The authors estimated nucleated cell counts from reference gene primer amplification. The repertoire was sequenced with immunoSEQ multiplex PCR; TCRdb's copy has only in-frame clones and lacks some. V and J calls plus clone size are reproduced from that table; the DNA served to infer D and trimming. This table holds 35,000 to 50,000 clones, approximately 88% found once. The germline gives CDR1 SGDLS, CDR2 YYNGEE. The trim removed 0 bases at V and 6 bases at J, leaving 5 bases unmatched. This CDR3 is 15 amino acids long. The chain combines TRBV9 with TRBJ2-1; 8 nucleotides align to TRBD2. Sequenced sample: peripheral blood. This TCR was sampled from a human donor in a cohort sampled during active COVID-19. CDR3 coding DNA: TGTGCCAGCAGCGTAGGACCAGCGGGGGCCAATGAGCAGTTCTTC. Translation gives CASSVGPAGANEQFF.